The 6 T cell receptor beta chains reported below all come from one sample, sequenced in a study of blood T cells in healthy people across ages. A second PCR of 7 to 11 cycles used a sample-barcoded 5' primer and a J-beta primer mix. One entry per CDR3 protein, called by TCRdb with MiXCR from the 5' RACE reads. The sample lists around 900,000 distinct CDR3 sequences; roughly 51% were seen once. Specimen: blood. The receptor source for this set is an older woman in good health.

This clonotype was detected only a few times. V is TRBV2 and J is TRBJ1-4, with D maybe TRBD1 (5 bases). CDR1 and CDR2 (germline): SNHLY, FYNNEI. Trimming shortened V by 5 bases and J by 4 bases, and 14 bases separated the two germline ends. CDR3 length equals 15 residues. CDR3 sequence: CASSRQRLVNEKLFF. CDR3 nucleotides: TGTGCCAGCAGTAGACAGCGGCTAGTTAATGAAAAACTGTTTTTT.

V and J are TRBV6-5 and TRBJ2-3, with D possibly TRBD2 on 5 matching bases. The germline CDR1 and CDR2 sequences are MNHEY and SVGAGI. The CDR3 runs 18 residues. Trimming took 4 bases from V and 1 from J, leaving 21 bases between them. The CDR3 region is CASSLSPHRGEGTDTQYF. In nucleotides, the CDR3 is TGTGCCAGCAGTTTAAGCCCTCACCGGGGAGAGGGCACAGATACGCAGTATTTT.

V usage is TRBV20-1 and J usage is TRBJ2-1, with TRBD2 matching over 8 bases. The germline CDR1 and CDR2 sequences are DFQATT and SNEGSKA (reference sequence). The CDR3 sequence is 14 residues long. The ends lost 4 bases at V and 4 bases at J; junction bases unmatched: 6. CDR3: CSAIGTSVYNEQFF. CDR3 sequence (DNA): TGCAGTGCTATTGGGACTAGTGTTTACAATGAGCAGTTCTTC.

This clonotype was observed many times. J is TRBJ1-2 and V is TRBV3-1; TRBD1 is a possible D gene (6 bases). This CDR3 is 15 amino acids long. V was clipped by 1 base and J by 8 bases, with 17 bases between them. Germline values: CDR1 LGHDT, CDR2 YNNKEL (reference sequence). The CDR3 reads CASSQANRVMAGYTF. The CDR3 region has the DNA TGTGCCAGCAGCCAAGCGAACAGGGTGATGGCCGGCTACACCTTC.

The V gene is TRBV13, the J gene TRBJ2-3, with D perhaps matching TRBD1 (6 bases). Germline V gives CDR1 PRHDT, CDR2 FYEKMQ (reference sequence). Trimming removed 1 base at V and 4 bases at J, with 12 bases between. The CDR3 consists of 15 residues. CDR3 amino acids: CASSLEGDKADTQYF. DNA for the CDR3: TGTGCCAGCAGCTTAGAAGGGGACAAGGCAGATACGCAGTATTTT.

As to this clonotype: Sequence at one end of the junction differs from germline and may be a read error. The gene calls are TRBV7-6 and TRBJ2-6, with TRBD1 matching 7 bases. The CDR3 contains 15 residues. The germline CDR1 and CDR2 sequences are SGHVS and FNYEAQ. CDR3 DNA: TGTGCCGGCAGCTCAGGGGGAGCTGGGGCCAACGTCCTGACTTTC. Translated, it gives CAGSSGGAGANVLTF.